This T cell receptor (beta chain) is drawn from a study of graft-versus-host responses after intestinal transplantation. Trimming stripped 6 bases from V and 2 bases from J, with 9 bases between. Germline CDR1 reads MNHNS; CDR2 reads SASEGT. The CDR3 has 13 amino acids. This clone has a single count. Method: immunoSEQ multiplex PCR; TCRdb's copy keeps in-frame clones and lacks some. The sample yields under 25,000 clones, around nine tenths seen once. The chain links TRBV6-1 to TRBJ2-3; no clear D. The sequence derives from a human patient who received an intestinal transplant, so some T cells may come from the graft donor. Material: bone marrow, obtained approximately 130 days after transplant. The CDR3, as DNA: TGTGCCAGCAGAGGGCAGAACACAGATACGCAGTATTTT. Residues: CASRGQNTDTQYF.